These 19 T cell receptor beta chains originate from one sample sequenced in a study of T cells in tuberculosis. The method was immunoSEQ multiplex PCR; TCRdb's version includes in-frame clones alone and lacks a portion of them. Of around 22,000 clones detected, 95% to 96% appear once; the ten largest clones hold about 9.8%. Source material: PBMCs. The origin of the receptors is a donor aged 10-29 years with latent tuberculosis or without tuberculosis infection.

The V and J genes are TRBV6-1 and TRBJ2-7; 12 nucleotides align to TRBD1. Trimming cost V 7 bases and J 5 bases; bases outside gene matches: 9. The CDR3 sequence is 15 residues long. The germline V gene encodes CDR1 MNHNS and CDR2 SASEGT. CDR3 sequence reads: CASTLAGTGGHEQYF. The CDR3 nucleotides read TGTGCCAGCACCCTTGCCGGGACAGGGGGCCACGAGCAGTACTTC.

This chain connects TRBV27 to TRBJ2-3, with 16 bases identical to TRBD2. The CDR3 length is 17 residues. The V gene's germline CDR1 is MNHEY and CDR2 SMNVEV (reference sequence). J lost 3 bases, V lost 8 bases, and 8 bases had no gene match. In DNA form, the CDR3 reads TGTGCCAGCGGGGGACTAGCGGGGGGGACGCCTACAGATACGCAGTATTTT. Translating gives CASGGLAGGTPTDTQYF.

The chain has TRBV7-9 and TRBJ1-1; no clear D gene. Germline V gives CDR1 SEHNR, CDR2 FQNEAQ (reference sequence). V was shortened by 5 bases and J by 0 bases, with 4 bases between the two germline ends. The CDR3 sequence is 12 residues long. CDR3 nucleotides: TGTGCCAGCAGCGTCATGAACACTGAAGCTTTCTTT. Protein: CASSVMNTEAFF.

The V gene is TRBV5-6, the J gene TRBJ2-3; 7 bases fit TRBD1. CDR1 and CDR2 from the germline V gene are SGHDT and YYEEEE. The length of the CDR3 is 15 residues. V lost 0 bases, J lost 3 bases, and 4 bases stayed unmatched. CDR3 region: CASSLGQGRTDTQYF. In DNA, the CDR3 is TGTGCCAGCAGCTTGGGACAGGGCAGGACAGATACGCAGTATTTT.

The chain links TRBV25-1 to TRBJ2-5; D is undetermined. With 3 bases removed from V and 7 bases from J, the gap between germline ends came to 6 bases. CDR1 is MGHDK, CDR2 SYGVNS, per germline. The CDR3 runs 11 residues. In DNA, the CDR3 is TGTGCCAGCAGTGACTCTTGGACCCAGTACTTC. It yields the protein CASSDSWTQYF.

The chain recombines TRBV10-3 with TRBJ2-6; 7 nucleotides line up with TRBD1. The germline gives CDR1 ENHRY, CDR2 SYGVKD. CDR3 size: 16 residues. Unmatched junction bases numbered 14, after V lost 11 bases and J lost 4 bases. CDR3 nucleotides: TGTGCCGTAACTGGGACAGACACTCCCGGGGCCAACGTCCTGACTTTC. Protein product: CAVTGTDTPGANVLTF.

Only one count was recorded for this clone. DNA of the CDR3: TGTGCCATCACCTCCGGGACTAGCCGGATCGATGAGCAGTTCTTC. This codes for CAITSGTSRIDEQFF. The chain is built from TRBV10-3 and TRBJ2-1, with 9 bases lining up with TRBD2. V trimming: 7 bases; J trimming: 8 bases; junction bases outside the gene matches: 12. The CDR3 extends over 15 amino acids. Germline CDR1 ENHRY, CDR2 SYGVKD.

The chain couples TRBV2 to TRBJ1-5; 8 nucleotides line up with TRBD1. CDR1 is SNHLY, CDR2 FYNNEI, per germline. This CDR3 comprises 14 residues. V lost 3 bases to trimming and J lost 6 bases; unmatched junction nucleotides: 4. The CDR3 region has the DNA TGTGCCAGCAGTGAGCGACAGGGGAGTCAGCCCCAGCATTTT. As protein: CASSERQGSQPQHF.

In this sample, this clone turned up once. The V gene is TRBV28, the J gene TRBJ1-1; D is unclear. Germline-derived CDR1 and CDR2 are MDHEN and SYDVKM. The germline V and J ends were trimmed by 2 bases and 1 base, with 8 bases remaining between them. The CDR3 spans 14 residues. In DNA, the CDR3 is TGTGCCAGCAGTTTAATCGAGCAGAACACTGAAGCTTTCTTT. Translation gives CASSLIEQNTEAFF.

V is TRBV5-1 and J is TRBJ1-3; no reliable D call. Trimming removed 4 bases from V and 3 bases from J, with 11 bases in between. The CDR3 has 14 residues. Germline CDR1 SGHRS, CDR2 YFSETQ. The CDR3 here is CASSQDAGGNTIYF. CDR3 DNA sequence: TGCGCCAGCAGCCAAGACGCGGGTGGAAACACCATATATTTT.

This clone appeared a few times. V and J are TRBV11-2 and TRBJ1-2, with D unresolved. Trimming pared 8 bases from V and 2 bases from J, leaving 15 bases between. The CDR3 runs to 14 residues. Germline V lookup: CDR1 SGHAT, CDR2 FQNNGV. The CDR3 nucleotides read TGTGCCAGCCGATACCCGGGAAACAACTATGGCTACACCTTC. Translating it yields CASRYPGNNYGYTF. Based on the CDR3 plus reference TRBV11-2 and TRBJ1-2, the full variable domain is EAGVAQSPRYKIIEKRQSVAFWCNPISGHATLYWYQQILGQGPKLLIQFQNNGVVDDSQLPKDRFSAERLKGVDSTLKIQPAKLEDSAVYLCASRYPGNNYGYTFGSGTRLTVV.

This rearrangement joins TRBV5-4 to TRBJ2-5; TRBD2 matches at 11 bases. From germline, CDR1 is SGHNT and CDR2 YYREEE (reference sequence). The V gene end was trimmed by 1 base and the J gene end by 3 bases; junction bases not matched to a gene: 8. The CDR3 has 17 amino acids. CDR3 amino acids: CASSLISGGAKEETQYF. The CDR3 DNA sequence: TGTGCCAGCAGCTTGATTAGCGGGGGGGCCAAAGAAGAGACCCAGTACTTC.

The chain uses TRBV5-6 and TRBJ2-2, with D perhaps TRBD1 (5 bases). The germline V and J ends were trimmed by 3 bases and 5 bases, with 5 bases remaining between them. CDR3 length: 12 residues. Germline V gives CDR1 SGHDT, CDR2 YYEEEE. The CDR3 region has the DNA TGTGCCAGCAGCTCAGGGACCGGGGAGCTGTTTTTT. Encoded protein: CASSSGTGELFF.

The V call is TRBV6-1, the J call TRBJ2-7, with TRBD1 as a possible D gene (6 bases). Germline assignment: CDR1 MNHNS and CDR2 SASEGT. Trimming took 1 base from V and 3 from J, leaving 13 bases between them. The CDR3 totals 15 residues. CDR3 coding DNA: TGTGCCAGCAGTGAAGGATCCAGGGGACACTACGAGCAGTACTTC. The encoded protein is CASSEGSRGHYEQYF.

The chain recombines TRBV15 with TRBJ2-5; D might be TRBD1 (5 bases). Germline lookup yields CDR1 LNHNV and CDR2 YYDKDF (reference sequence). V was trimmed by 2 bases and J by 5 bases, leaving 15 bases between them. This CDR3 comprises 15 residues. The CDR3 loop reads CATSRPTQGGETQYF. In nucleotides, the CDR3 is TGTGCCACCAGCAGACCAACTCAGGGTGGGGAGACCCAGTACTTC.

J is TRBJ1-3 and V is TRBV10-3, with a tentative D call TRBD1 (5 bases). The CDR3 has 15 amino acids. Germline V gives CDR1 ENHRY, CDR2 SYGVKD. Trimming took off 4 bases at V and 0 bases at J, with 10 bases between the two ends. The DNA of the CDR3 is TGTGCCATCAGTGGGGGCTTTGGCTCTGGAAACACCATATATTTT. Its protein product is CAISGGFGSGNTIYF.

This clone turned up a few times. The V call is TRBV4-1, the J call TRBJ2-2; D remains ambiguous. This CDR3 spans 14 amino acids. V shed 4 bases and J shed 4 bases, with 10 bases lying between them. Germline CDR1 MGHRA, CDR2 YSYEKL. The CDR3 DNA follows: TGCGCCAGCAGCCCCGGGTTGGGCACCGGGGAGCTGTTTTTT. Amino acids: CASSPGLGTGELFF.

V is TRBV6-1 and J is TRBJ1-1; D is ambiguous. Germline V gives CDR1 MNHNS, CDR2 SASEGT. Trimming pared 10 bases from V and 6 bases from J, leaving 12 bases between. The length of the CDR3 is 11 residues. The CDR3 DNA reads TGTGCCACGGGAAGGGAGTCTGAAGCTTTCTTT. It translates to CATGRESEAFF.

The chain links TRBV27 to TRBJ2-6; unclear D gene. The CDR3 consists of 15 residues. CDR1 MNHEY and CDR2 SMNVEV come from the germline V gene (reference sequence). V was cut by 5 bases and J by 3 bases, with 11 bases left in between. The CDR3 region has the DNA TGTGCCAGCAGTACCATACTGAATGGGGCCAACGTCCTGACTTTC. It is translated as CASSTILNGANVLTF.